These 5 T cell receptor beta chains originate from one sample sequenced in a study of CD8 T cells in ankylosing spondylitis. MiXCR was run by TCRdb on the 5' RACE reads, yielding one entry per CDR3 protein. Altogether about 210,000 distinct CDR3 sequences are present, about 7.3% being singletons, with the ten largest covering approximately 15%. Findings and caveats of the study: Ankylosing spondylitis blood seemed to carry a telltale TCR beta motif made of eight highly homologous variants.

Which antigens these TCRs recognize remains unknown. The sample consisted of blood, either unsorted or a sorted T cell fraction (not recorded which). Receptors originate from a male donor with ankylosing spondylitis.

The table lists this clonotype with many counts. CDR3 sequence: CASSQERLGAGNWANYGYTF. For the CDR3, the DNA is TGCGCCAGCAGCCAAGAGAGGTTGGGGGCAGGGAATTGGGCTAACTATGGCTACACCTTC. This rearrangement joins TRBV4-3 to TRBJ1-2, with D perhaps matching TRBD1 (6 bases). CDR3 length: 20 residues. The V end was cut by 0 bases, the J end by 0 bases, with 23 bases between. Germline CDR1 LGHNA, CDR2 YSLEER.

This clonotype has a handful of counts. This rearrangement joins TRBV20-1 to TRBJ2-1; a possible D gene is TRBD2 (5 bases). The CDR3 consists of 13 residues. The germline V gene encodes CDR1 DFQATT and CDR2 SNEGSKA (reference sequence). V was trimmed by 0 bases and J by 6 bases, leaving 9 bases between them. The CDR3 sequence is CSARDQGSNEQFF. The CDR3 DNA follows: TGCAGTGCTAGAGATCAAGGGAGCAATGAGCAGTTCTTC.

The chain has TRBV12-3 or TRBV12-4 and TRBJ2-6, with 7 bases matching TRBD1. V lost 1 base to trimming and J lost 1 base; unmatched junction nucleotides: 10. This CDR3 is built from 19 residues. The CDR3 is CASSLEVWDRYSGANVLTF. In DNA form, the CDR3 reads TGTGCCAGCAGTTTAGAGGTTTGGGACAGATATTCTGGGGCCAACGTCCTGACTTTC.

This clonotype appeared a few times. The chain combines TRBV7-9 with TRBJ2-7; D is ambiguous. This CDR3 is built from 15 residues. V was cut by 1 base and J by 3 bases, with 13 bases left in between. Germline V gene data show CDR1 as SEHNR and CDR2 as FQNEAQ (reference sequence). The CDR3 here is CASSLVAARHYEQYF. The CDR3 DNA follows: TGTGCCAGCAGCTTAGTCGCCGCCAGACACTACGAGCAGTACTTC.

CDR3 nucleotide sequence: TGCAGCGTTGAACCCCCTCGTAAGGCCTATGGCTACACCTTC. This translates into CSVEPPRKAYGYTF. The chain recombines TRBV29-1 with TRBJ1-2; D is unclear. Germline values: CDR1 SQVTM, CDR2 ANQGSEA. This CDR3 has 14 residues. V was cut by 2 bases and J by 4 bases, with 14 bases left in between. Drawing the rest from reference TRBV29-1 and TRBJ1-2, the complete variable domain is SAVISQKPSRDICQRGTSLTIQCQVDSQVTMMFWYRQQPGQSLTLIATANQGSEATYESGFVIDKFPISRPNLTFSTLTVSNMSPEDSSIYLCSVEPPRKAYGYTFGSGTRLTVV.